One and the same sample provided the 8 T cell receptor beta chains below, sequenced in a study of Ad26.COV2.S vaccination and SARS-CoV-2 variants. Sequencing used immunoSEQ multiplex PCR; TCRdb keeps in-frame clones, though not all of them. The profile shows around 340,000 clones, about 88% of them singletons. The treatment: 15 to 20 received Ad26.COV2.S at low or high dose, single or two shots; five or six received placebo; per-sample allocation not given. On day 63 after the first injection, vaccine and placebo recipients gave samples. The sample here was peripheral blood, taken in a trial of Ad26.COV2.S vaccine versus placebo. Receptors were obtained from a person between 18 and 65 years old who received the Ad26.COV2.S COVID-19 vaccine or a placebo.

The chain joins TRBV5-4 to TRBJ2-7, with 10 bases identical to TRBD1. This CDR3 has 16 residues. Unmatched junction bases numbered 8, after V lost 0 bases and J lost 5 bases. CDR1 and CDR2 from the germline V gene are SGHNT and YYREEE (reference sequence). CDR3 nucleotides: TGTGCCAGCAGCTTGGCGGGTGACAGGGGGCATAACGAGCAGTACTTC. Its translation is CASSLAGDRGHNEQYF.

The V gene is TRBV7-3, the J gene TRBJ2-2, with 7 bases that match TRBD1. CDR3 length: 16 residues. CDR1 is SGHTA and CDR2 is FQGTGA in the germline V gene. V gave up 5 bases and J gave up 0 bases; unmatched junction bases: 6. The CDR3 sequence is CASSTRTGPNTGELFF. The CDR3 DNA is TGTGCCAGCAGCACCCGGACAGGACCGAACACCGGGGAGCTGTTTTTT.

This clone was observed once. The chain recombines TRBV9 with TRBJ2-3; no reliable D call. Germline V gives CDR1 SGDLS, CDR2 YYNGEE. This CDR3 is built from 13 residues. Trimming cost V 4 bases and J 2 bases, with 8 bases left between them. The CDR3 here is CASSPPATDTQYF. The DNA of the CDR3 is TGTGCCAGCAGCCCTCCAGCCACAGATACGCAGTATTTT.

CDR3 in amino acids: CASSLWSGSGNTIYF. The CDR3 DNA reads as TGCGCCAGCAGCTTGTGGTCTGGCAGTGGAAACACCATATATTTT. This sequence joins TRBV5-1 and TRBJ1-3; D gene uncertain. V was pared by 1 base and J by 3 bases, with 11 bases between. Per germline, CDR1 SGHRS and CDR2 YFSETQ. This CDR3 has 15 residues.

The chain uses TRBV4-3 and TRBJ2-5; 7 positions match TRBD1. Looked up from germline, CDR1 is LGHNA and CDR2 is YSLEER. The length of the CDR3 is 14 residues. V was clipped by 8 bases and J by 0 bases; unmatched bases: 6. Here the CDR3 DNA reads TGCGCCAGCTCGGGGACAGCGTACCAAGAGACCCAGTACTTC. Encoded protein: CASSGTAYQETQYF.

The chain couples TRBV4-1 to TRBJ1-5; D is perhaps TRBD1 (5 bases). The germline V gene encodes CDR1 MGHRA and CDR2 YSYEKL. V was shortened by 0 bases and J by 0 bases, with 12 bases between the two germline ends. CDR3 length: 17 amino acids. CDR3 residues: CASSQDGGLRSNQPQHF. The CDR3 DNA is TGCGCCAGCAGCCAAGATGGGGGGTTACGTAGCAATCAGCCCCAGCATTTT.

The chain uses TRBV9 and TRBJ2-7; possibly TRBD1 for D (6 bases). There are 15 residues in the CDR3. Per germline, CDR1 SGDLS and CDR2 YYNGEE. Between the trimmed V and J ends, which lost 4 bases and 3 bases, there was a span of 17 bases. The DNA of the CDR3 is TGTGCCAGCAGCCCGAAACAGGGTGGGGGCTACGAGCAGTACTTC. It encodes CASSPKQGGGYEQYF.

CDR3 amino acids: CASSLKNGGLNTEAFF. The DNA of the CDR3 is TGTGCCAGCAGCTTAAAAAACGGTGGGTTGAACACTGAAGCTTTCTTT. The chain combines TRBV7-8 with TRBJ1-1, with D unclear. The CDR3 length is 16 residues. Germline assignment: CDR1 SGHVS and CDR2 FQNEAQ. The V end lost 2 bases, the J end lost 0 bases, and 13 bases lay between the germline ends.